Following are 21 T cell receptor beta chains from one sample sequenced in a study of T cell responses to AZD1222 COVID-19 vaccine. Clones were sequenced by immunoSEQ multiplex PCR, and TCRdb holds only the in-frame ones, with some missing. The repertoire holds roughly 98,000 clones, around 90% seen once, with about 12% in the top ten. The source was peripheral blood, collected on day 0 of AZD1222 vaccination. These receptors all stem from an adult in good health.

The V gene is TRBV7-2, the J gene TRBJ2-3; 9 bases are shared with TRBD1. CDR3 length: 15 residues. Losses at the gene ends were 2 bases for V and 6 bases for J; bases not matched to a gene: 6. CDR1 is SGHTA, CDR2 FQGNSA, per germline. CDR3 amino acids: CASSLSGTGYDTQYF. The CDR3 DNA reads as TGTGCCAGCAGCTTATCCGGGACAGGGTACGATACGCAGTATTTT.

This sequence joins TRBV6-1 and TRBJ1-6, with a tentative D call TRBD1 (6 bases). The V end lost 1 base, the J end lost 9 bases, and 10 bases lay between the germline ends. Looked up from germline, CDR1 is MNHNS and CDR2 is SASEGT. CDR3 length: 14 amino acids. The CDR3 protein is CASSEVTGSSPLHF. As DNA, the CDR3 is TGTGCCAGCAGTGAAGTAACAGGGAGTTCACCCCTCCACTTT.

The chain carries TRBV11-2 and TRBJ2-3; TRBD2 is a possible D gene (5 bases). This CDR3 has 13 amino acids. V was cut by 5 bases and J by 8 bases, with 14 bases left in between. Germline lookup yields CDR1 SGHAT and CDR2 FQNNGV. CDR3 coding DNA: TGTGCCAGCAGCCGGGAACCTGTAGGTACGCAGTATTTT. Its translation: CASSREPVGTQYF.

The CDR3 protein is CASWGALDRVSRRSGNTIYF. In DNA form, the CDR3 reads TGTGCCAGCTGGGGGGCCTTAGACAGGGTGAGCCGCCGGTCTGGAAACACCATATATTTT. V is TRBV2 and J is TRBJ1-3, with 7 nucleotides matching TRBD1. J gave up 1 base and V 8 bases, and 23 bases lay outside the gene matches. The length of the CDR3 is 20 residues. The germline CDR1 and CDR2 sequences are SNHLY and FYNNEI.

The rearrangement joins TRBV6-5 to TRBJ2-1; 11 bases line up with TRBD2. V shed 4 bases, J shed 4 bases, and the junction held 3 bases outside the gene matches. This CDR3 is built from 15 residues. Germline CDR1 MNHEY, CDR2 SVGAGI. The CDR3 is CASSSGTSGYNEQFF. DNA of the CDR3: TGTGCCAGCAGTTCCGGGACTAGCGGATACAATGAGCAGTTCTTC.

The V and J genes are TRBV3-1 (or the pseudogene TRBV3-2) and TRBJ1-2, with unresolved D. V lost 1 base and J lost 0, with 9 bases in between. The CDR3 spans 15 residues. The V gene's germline CDR1 is LGHDT and CDR2 YNNKEL (reference sequence). The CDR3 DNA sequence: TGTGCCAGCAGCCAAGTACGTAGGTCTAACTATGGCTACACCTTC. This gives the protein CASSQVRRSNYGYTF.

V is TRBV12-5 and J is TRBJ1-5, with D perhaps TRBD1 (5 bases). Germline CDR1 and CDR2: LGHNT and FRNRAP. This CDR3 is built from 14 residues. V was shortened by 8 bases and J by 5 bases, with 16 bases between the two germline ends. The CDR3 DNA follows: TGTGCTAGTCAGGGAGTAGGGGTCTATCAGCCCCAGCATTTT. Residues: CASQGVGVYQPQHF.

This clone was observed a handful of times. Here the CDR3 reads CASSLKSPYNSPLHF. Here the CDR3 DNA reads TGTGCCAGCAGCTTAAAATCCCCCTATAATTCACCCCTCCACTTT. The chain couples TRBV7-9 to TRBJ1-6; D is undetermined. The CDR3 covers 15 residues. V lost 2 bases to trimming and J lost 2 bases, with 7 bases between them. Per the germline V gene, CDR1 is SEHNR and CDR2 is FQNEAQ (reference sequence).

As regards this clone: Sequence at one end of the junction differs from germline and may be a read error. This chain links TRBV7-7 with TRBJ2-7; unclear D gene. The CDR3 sequence is 13 residues long. The V gene's germline CDR1 is SSHAT and CDR2 FNYEAQ (reference sequence). The chain's CDR3 is CASSLDLPSEQYF. CDR3 in DNA: TGTGCTAGCAGCTTAGACTTGCCCTCCGAGCAGTACTTC.

The chain is built from TRBV3-1 (or the pseudogene TRBV3-2) and TRBJ1-6; 8 nucleotides line up with TRBD1. The CDR3 is 15 amino acids. Germline V gene sequence: CDR1 LGHDT, CDR2 YNNKEL (reference sequence). The ends lost 3 bases at V and 9 bases at J; junction bases unmatched: 7. Written as DNA, the CDR3 is TGTGCCAGCAGCCAGCCCGGGACAGGTTCTTCACCCCTCCACTTT. It codes for CASSQPGTGSSPLHF.

V and J are TRBV4-2 and TRBJ2-2, with a tentative D call TRBD2 (5 bases). Germline V gene sequence: CDR1 LGHNA, CDR2 YNFKEQ. With 0 bases removed from V and 6 bases from J, the gap between germline ends came to 17 bases. The length of the CDR3 is 17 residues. CDR3 DNA sequence: TGTGCCAGCAGCCAAGATGCAAGGGCCGGGAATCCCGGGGAGCTGTTTTTT. Translation: CASSQDARAGNPGELFF.

V and J are TRBV27 and TRBJ1-1; weak D call: TRBD1 (5 bases). The CDR3 spans 14 residues. V lost 4 bases and J lost 5, with 14 bases in between. Germline CDR1 is MNHEY and CDR2 is SMNVEV (reference sequence). In nucleotides, the CDR3 is TGTGCCAGCAGTTCCCCGGGACGGGGGACTGAAGCTTTCTTT. Translation: CASSSPGRGTEAFF.

This chain joins TRBV15 and TRBJ1-5, with 7 bases that match TRBD1. V was clipped by 1 base and J by 6 bases; unmatched bases: 6. This CDR3 has 15 residues. Germline V gene data show CDR1 as LNHNV and CDR2 as YYDKDF (reference sequence). This CDR3 is CATSRGGGRGQPQHF. CDR3 nucleotide sequence: TGTGCCACCAGCAGAGGAGGGGGCCGGGGTCAGCCCCAGCATTTT.

The chain has TRBV10-3 and TRBJ2-3, with D perhaps assigned TRBD1 or TRBD2 (5 bases each). This CDR3 is 13 amino acids long. With 6 bases removed from V and 0 bases from J, the gap between germline ends came to 7 bases. Germline V gene data show CDR1 as ENHRY and CDR2 as SYGVKD. The CDR3 region has the DNA TGTGCCATCAGGGGACGGAGCACAGATACGCAGTATTTT. It yields the protein CAIRGRSTDTQYF.

The V call is TRBV2, the J call TRBJ2-5; no clear D gene. Trimming removed 3 bases from V and 4 bases from J, with 3 bases in between. Germline CDR1 reads SNHLY; CDR2 reads FYNNEI. This CDR3 comprises 11 residues. The DNA of the CDR3 is TGTGCCAGCAGTGATACAGAGACCCAGTACTTC. Encoded protein: CASSDTETQYF.

This chain joins TRBV18 and TRBJ1-1, with TRBD1 matching over 10 bases. The CDR3 covers 15 residues. Germline CDR1 is KGHSH and CDR2 is LQKENI. V shed 3 bases and J 7 bases; nucleotides not matched to a gene: 8. CDR3 nucleotide sequence: TGTGCCAGCTCACCGCCGACAGGGGGCTTCCGTGAAGCTTTCTTT. It is translated as CASSPPTGGFREAFF.

The DNA of the CDR3 is TGTGCCAGCAGTGGGCGGGAGCTTAAGCAAGAGACCCAGTACTTC. Translating gives CASSGRELKQETQYF. The chain links TRBV27 to TRBJ2-5; 7 positions match TRBD2. The CDR3 runs 15 residues. Germline lookup yields CDR1 MNHEY and CDR2 SMNVEV (reference sequence). V was pared by 5 bases and J by 2 bases, with 8 bases of the junction left unmatched.

The chain uses TRBV18 and TRBJ2-6, with a weak D call TRBD1 (5 bases). Germline lookup yields CDR1 KGHSH and CDR2 LQKENI. Trimming cost V 3 bases and J 0 bases, with 15 bases left between them. CDR3 size: 18 residues. The CDR3 sequence: CASSPGEPGFSGANVLTF. In DNA form, the CDR3 reads TGTGCCAGCTCACCCGGAGAGCCAGGGTTCTCTGGGGCCAACGTCCTGACTTTC. Full variable domain (outside the CDR3, taken from reference TRBV18 and TRBJ2-6): NAGVMQNPRHLVRRRGQEARLRCSPMKGHSHVYWYRQLPEEGLKFMVYLQKENIIDESGMPKERFSAEFPKEGPSILRIQQVVRGDSAAYFCASSPGEPGFSGANVLTFGAGSRLTVL.

The V and J genes are TRBV20-1 and TRBJ1-4; a possible D gene is TRBD1 (5 bases). V dropped 3 bases and J dropped 7 bases, with 18 bases sitting between them. Germline V lookup: CDR1 DFQATT, CDR2 SNEGSKA (reference sequence). There are 15 residues in the CDR3. CDR3 in amino acids: CSASAWDGRGEKLFF. The CDR3 DNA reads as TGCAGTGCTAGTGCCTGGGACGGGCGGGGTGAAAAACTGTTTTTT.

V and J are TRBV5-1 and TRBJ2-7; TRBD1 agrees at 7 bases. The CDR3 loop spans 14 amino acids. J gave up 7 bases and V 2 bases, and 9 bases lay outside the gene matches. CDR1 is SGHRS and CDR2 is YFSETQ in the germline V gene. CDR3 bases: TGCGCCAGCAGCTTTTCCACAGGGGTGGGGGAGCAGTACTTC. Residues: CASSFSTGVGEQYF.

The chain links TRBV2 to TRBJ1-1; D may be TRBD1 (5 bases). V was cut by 6 bases and J by 0 bases, with 11 bases left in between. CDR3 length equals 14 residues. Germline V gene data show CDR1 as SNHLY and CDR2 as FYNNEI. The CDR3 here is CASRPEQVNTEAFF. The CDR3, as DNA: TGTGCCAGCAGACCCGAACAGGTGAACACTGAAGCTTTCTTT.